This T cell receptor (beta chain) stems from a study of CD8+ T cells in alopecia areata. Study as a whole: Disease severity was quantified as SALT score of affected scalp area.

Once RNA had been extracted, it was reverse transcribed into cDNA to act as the sequencing template. Sequencing used immunoSEQ multiplex PCR; TCRdb keeps in-frame clones, though not all of them. The sample carries approximately 220,000 clones, roughly two fifths recorded once. For this clone: No antigen is known for it.

The study, taken as a whole, reports: Tofacitinib delivered significant drops in scalp clonality and in expanded CD8+ clones among the top 100.

Treatment of the sample: oral pan-JAK inhibitor, 5-10 mg twice daily. This CDR3 region has 15 residues. Germline CDR1 SQVTM, CDR2 ANQGSEA. The V gene end was trimmed by 4 bases and the J gene end by 2 bases; junction bases not matched to a gene: 11. Sequenced here: CD4+ T cells sorted from blood, sampled at approximately week 30, from a patient treated with tofacitinib. The V and J genes are TRBV29-1 and TRBJ2-7; 7 bases agree with TRBD1. The clonotype was recovered from a human donor with alopecia areata. This CDR3 reads CSVVPGAGGAYEQYF. The CDR3 bases are TGCAGCGTTGTTCCAGGGGCAGGGGGAGCCTACGAGCAGTACTTC.